The 21 T cell receptor beta chains reported below all come from one sample, sequenced in a study of blood T cell repertoires in COVID-19. Clones were read by immunoSEQ multiplex PCR, and TCRdb kept only the in-frame ones, dropping some. In the table there are some 260,000 clones, around 80% of which are singletons. Sequencing was done on a sample of PBMCs or T cells enriched from blood (not recorded which). These receptors came from a young man with acute COVID-19.

This clone was detected only a few times. The chain employs TRBV5-6 and TRBJ1-2; a weak D match, TRBD1 (5 bases). V gave up 4 bases and J gave up 1 base, with 20 bases separating them. The CDR3 is 17 residues long. Germline V CDR1 and CDR2: SGHDT, YYEEEE. CDR3 loop: CASSRSRGTVFNYGYTF. As DNA, the CDR3 is TGTGCCAGCAGCAGATCCCGGGGGACGGTCTTTAACTATGGCTACACCTTC.

This sequence joins TRBV28 and TRBJ2-7; 10 nucleotides match TRBD2. The CDR3 has 17 residues. Germline-derived CDR1 and CDR2 are MDHEN and SYDVKM. V dropped 2 bases and J dropped 0; count of bases not matched to a gene: 7. The CDR3 DNA follows: TGTGCCAGCAGTTTAGCTAGCGGGGGCGCAAGCTCCTACGAGCAGTACGTC. Protein sequence: CASSLASGGASSYEQYV.

V is TRBV6-5 and J is TRBJ1-2; D not resolved. V gave up 8 bases and J gave up 2 bases, with 15 bases separating them. Germline V gene data show CDR1 as MNHEY and CDR2 as SVGAGI. The CDR3 has 14 residues. As DNA, the CDR3 is TGTGCCAGCGACCCAGGCCCGCCAAACTATGGCTACACCTTC. As protein: CASDPGPPNYGYTF.

Comments on this clone: One junction end disagrees with the germline gene, perhaps due to a read error. This chain uses TRBV28 with TRBJ1-4, with D hard to call. Germline values: CDR1 MDHEN, CDR2 SYDVKM. The CDR3 has 13 amino acids. As DNA, the CDR3 is TGTGCCAGCAGTTTAAGCGTCGGATCCCAGCCCCGTTTT. Translation: CASSLSVGSQPRF.

V and J are TRBV5-4 and TRBJ2-7; 7 bases agree with TRBD2. This CDR3 has 16 amino acids. V gave up 4 bases and J gave up 0 bases; unmatched junction bases: 10. Germline CDR1 is SGHNT and CDR2 is YYREEE (reference sequence). CDR3 region: CASSQSPAGFSYEQYV. For the CDR3, the DNA is TGTGCCAGCAGCCAGAGTCCAGCGGGGTTCTCCTACGAGCAGTACGTC.

This clone was observed a single time. The chain has TRBV7-8 and TRBJ2-7, with 7 nucleotides matching TRBD1. Germline trimming cut 0 bases from V and 5 bases from J; bases unmatched to any gene: 1. This CDR3 spans 13 amino acids. Germline CDR1 SGHVS, CDR2 FQNEAQ. CDR3 amino acids: CASSLAGGNEQYV. The CDR3 nucleotides read TGTGCCAGCAGCTTAGCAGGGGGCAACGAGCAGTACGTC.

This clone has more than one count but fewer than ten. The rearrangement joins TRBV18 to TRBJ2-5; the D gene is possibly TRBD2 (5 bases). From germline, CDR1 is KGHSH and CDR2 LQKENI. V gave up 3 bases and J gave up 3 bases, with 5 bases separating them. The CDR3 has 12 residues. DNA of the CDR3: TGTGCCAGCTCACCGGAGGAAGAGACCCAGTACTTC. It translates to CASSPEEETQYF.

The rearrangement uses TRBV6-2 or TRBV6-3 and TRBJ2-4; TRBD2 matches 11 bases. This CDR3 has 18 amino acids. The V and J ends lost 1 base and 3 bases, in that order; junction bases with no gene match: 8. Germline values: CDR1 MNHEY, CDR2 SVGEGT. CDR3 protein: CASSYYSGGAEYKNIQYF. The CDR3 DNA reads as TGTGCCAGCAGTTACTATAGCGGGGGGGCAGAATACAAAAACATTCAGTACTTC.

The chain couples TRBV30 to TRBJ1-4, with a tentative D call TRBD1 (6 bases). The germline CDR1 and CDR2 sequences are GTSNPN and SVGIG (reference sequence). This CDR3 contains 19 residues. Trimming took off 3 bases at V and 0 bases at J, with 23 bases between the two ends. In DNA form, the CDR3 reads TGTGCCTGGAGGGACTGGGACATACAAATGGGGACAACTAATGAAAAACTGTTTTTT. Translation gives CAWRDWDIQMGTTNEKLFF. Supplemented by reference TRBV30 and TRBJ1-4, the full variable domain reads SQTIHQWPATLVQPVGSPLSLECTVEGTSNPNLYWYRQAAGRGLQLLFYSVGIGQISSEVPQNLSASRPQDRQFILSSKKLLLSDSGFYLCAWRDWDIQMGTTNEKLFFGSGTQLSVL.

The J gene is TRBJ2-5, the V gene TRBV25-1, with 7 bases matching TRBD1. The CDR3 runs to 14 residues. The germline V gene has CDR1 MGHDK and CDR2 SYGVNS. V was pared by 6 bases and J by 2 bases, with 6 bases of the junction left unmatched. This CDR3 is CASRPTGIQETQYF. The DNA of the CDR3 is TGTGCCAGCAGGCCGACAGGGATTCAAGAGACCCAGTACTTC.

The CDR3 is CASSKGLAATQETQYF. The CDR3 nucleotides read TGCGCCAGCAGCAAGGGACTAGCGGCCACACAAGAGACCCAGTACTTC. The chain employs TRBV5-1 and TRBJ2-5, with 11 bases matching TRBD2. The CDR3 runs to 16 residues. Germline V lookup: CDR1 SGHRS, CDR2 YFSETQ. The ends lost 4 bases at V and 2 bases at J; junction bases unmatched: 7. Filled out from reference TRBV5-1 and TRBJ2-5, the complete variable domain reads KAGVTQTPRYLIKTRGQQVTLSCSPISGHRSVSWYQQTPGQGLQFLFEYFSETQRNKGNFPGRFSGRQFSNSRSEMNVSTLELGDSALYLCASSKGLAATQETQYFGPGTRLLVL.

The CDR3, as DNA: TGCAGCGCCACGGGACAGGGTGTAGAAAAACTGTTTTTT. It translates to CSATGQGVEKLFF. V gene TRBV29-1 combines with J gene TRBJ1-4, with 9 bases aligning to TRBD1. Trimming removed 7 bases from V and 8 bases from J; junction bases left unmatched: 8. The CDR3 runs to 13 residues. Germline assignment: CDR1 SQVTM and CDR2 ANQGSEA.

V usage is TRBV11-1 and J usage is TRBJ2-7, with TRBD1 as a possible D gene (5 bases). The CDR3 length is 13 residues. Germline values: CDR1 SGHAT, CDR2 FQDESV (reference sequence). V lost 0 bases and J 6 bases, leaving 9 bases between the germline ends. The CDR3 loop reads CASSLALGPEQYV. CDR3 coding DNA: TGTGCCAGCAGCTTAGCTTTGGGGCCCGAGCAGTACGTC.

CDR3 coding DNA: TGTGCCAGCAGCTCCTCGGCTAGCGGGAGCTTCAATGAGCAGTTCTTC. Translation gives CASSSSASGSFNEQFF. This chain joins TRBV7-3 and TRBJ2-1; TRBD2 matches 10 bases. The CDR3 is made up of 16 amino acids. Germline V gives CDR1 SGHTA, CDR2 FQGTGA. The ends lost 4 bases at V and 6 bases at J; junction bases unmatched: 9.

The CDR3 protein is CASSLPGRGGYTF. As DNA, the CDR3 is TGTGCCAGCAGCCTCCCGGGGAGGGGTGGCTACACCTTC. The genes are TRBV7-9 and TRBJ1-2; maybe TRBD1 (5 bases). Trimming cost V 5 bases and J 7 bases, with 14 bases left between them. The CDR3 is 13 residues long. CDR1 SEHNR and CDR2 FQNEAQ come from the germline V gene (reference sequence).

The chain links TRBV5-6 to TRBJ1-2; 12 bases line up with TRBD1. The J segment lost 4 bases and the V segment lost 4 bases, leaving 8 bases of the junction unmatched. Germline CDR1 reads SGHDT; CDR2 reads YYEEEE. The CDR3 extends over 16 amino acids. CDR3 sequence (DNA): TGTGCCAGCAGCCCAGCCGGGACAGGGGGCGGCTATGGCTACACCTTC. This sequence encodes CASSPAGTGGGYGYTF.

The V gene is TRBV28, the J gene TRBJ2-7, with TRBD1 matching over 10 bases. This CDR3 is built from 16 residues. Germline CDR1 MDHEN, CDR2 SYDVKM. After removal of 6 bases from V and 3 bases from J, the junction contained 11 bases not matched to a gene. The CDR3 reads CASSSSGTGVVYEQYV. The CDR3 nucleotides are TGTGCCAGCAGCTCATCCGGGACAGGGGTCGTCTACGAGCAGTACGTC.

This rearrangement joins TRBV11-2 to TRBJ2-3; TRBD2 matches at 11 bases. The V segment lost 5 bases and the J segment 4 bases; nucleotides outside the gene matches: 5. The germline gives CDR1 SGHAT, CDR2 FQNNGV. The CDR3 is made up of 15 amino acids. Here the CDR3 reads CASSTPGLAADTQYF. CDR3 DNA sequence: TGTGCCAGCAGCACGCCGGGACTAGCGGCAGATACGCAGTATTTT.

V usage is TRBV28 and J usage is TRBJ1-2; D might be TRBD1 (6 bases). This CDR3 is built from 12 residues. V lost 10 bases to trimming and J lost 8 bases, with 17 bases between them. CDR1 and CDR2 from the germline V gene are MDHEN and SYDVKM. Written as DNA, the CDR3 is TGTGCCACCGAGAGGGGGTCTCGGGGCTACACCTTC. Translation: CATERGSRGYTF.

The V and J genes are TRBV27 and TRBJ1-2; TRBD1 matches 9 bases. With V trimmed by 9 bases and J by 0 bases, 14 bases remained unmatched. Per the germline V gene, CDR1 is MNHEY and CDR2 is SMNVEV (reference sequence). The CDR3 is 17 amino acids. The CDR3: CASSPGTGKTSNYGYTF. CDR3 sequence (DNA): TGTGCCAGTTCCCCCGGGACAGGGAAGACTTCTAACTATGGCTACACCTTC.

The chain is built from TRBV11-2 and TRBJ1-1; possible D gene TRBD1, 6 bases. CDR1 SGHAT and CDR2 FQNNGV come from the germline V gene. The V and J ends lost 1 base and 3 bases respectively, with 12 bases between them. This CDR3 is 15 amino acids long. The CDR3: CASSLGAGADTEAFF. CDR3 nucleotides: TGTGCCAGCAGCTTAGGGGCAGGGGCGGACACTGAAGCTTTCTTT.